This T cell receptor (beta chain) is from a study of T-cell memory formation after mild COVID-19. Findings of the study overall: Later expanders leaned CD4+, whereas day 15 to 85 contracting clones were balanced CD4/CD8.

Per the germline V gene, CDR1 is DFQATT and CDR2 is SNEGSKA (reference sequence). The ends lost 5 bases at V and 5 bases at J; junction bases unmatched: 4. The CDR3 spans 12 residues. TCRdb fed the 5' RACE reads into MiXCR, producing one record per CDR3 protein. The table lists about 340,000 distinct CDR3 sequences, about 15% of them singletons. As for this clonotype: Its target is unknown.

The TCR originated in a man aged 18 to 35 who had mild COVID-19 (a few samples of this study predate the infection). Cell type and time point are not known. The chain combines TRBV20-1 with TRBJ2-5, with 8 positions matching TRBD1. Specimen: PBMCs or a T cell subset sorted from them (not recorded which). CDR3 in amino acids: CSAYRGMETQYF. In DNA form, the CDR3 reads TGCAGTGCTTACAGGGGGATGGAGACCCAGTACTTC.